The clone carrying this T cell receptor (beta chain) has just a few counts. These data belong to a study of identical twins. Using its own MiXCR run on the 5' RACE reads, TCRdb lists one record per CDR3 protein. The repertoire includes 420,000 or so distinct CDR3 sequences, around 20% of them detected once, and 12% sits in the top ten. The CDR3 is made up of 11 amino acids. The ends were cut back, 5 bases at V and 3 bases at J, with 5 bases in the middle. Germline assignment: CDR1 SGHRS and CDR2 YFSETQ. Sequenced: naive T cells sorted from blood. This TCR derives from a man aged 50-59 years in good health. V is TRBV5-1 and J is TRBJ1-1; D unresolved. CDR3 region: CASRSDTEAFF. In DNA, the CDR3 is TGCGCCAGCAGATCAGACACTGAAGCTTTCTTT.